This T cell receptor (beta chain) was captured by sequencing in a study of T cells in Graves' hyperthyroidism and ophthalmopathy. Study as a whole: Peripheral blood draws took place at initial diagnosis, ahead of any treatment.

This clonotype was counted a few times. Aged 18 to 65, the patients had hyperthyroidism that was newly diagnosed and had lasted under 2 months. A patient was excluded if there was uncontrolled infection, other autoimmune disease, pregnancy or lactation. Amplification yielded TCR beta CDR3 regions, with RNA transcripts as the source. Researchers ran a first-round RT-PCR on the TCR CDR3 using the HTBI primer set. TCRdb re-called the multiplex PCR reads with MiXCR, one entry per CDR3 protein. The table lists 700,000 to 850,000 distinct CDR3 sequences, 30% to 40% of them singletons. This clonotype originated in a woman aged 40 to 49 with Graves' hyperthyroidism. Sequences were obtained from blood.

Here the CDR3 reads CASSFTSGSPEQYF. CDR3 bases: TGCGCCAGCAGCTTTACTAGCGGGAGTCCCGAGCAGTACTTC. The V call is TRBV5-1, the J call TRBJ2-7; 11 nucleotides line up with TRBD2. The CDR3 is made up of 14 amino acids. Germline V gives CDR1 SGHRS, CDR2 YFSETQ. Trimming removed 2 bases from V and 6 bases from J; junction bases left unmatched: 4. Variable domain in full (rest from reference TRBV5-1 and TRBJ2-7): KAGVTQTPRYLIKTRGQQVTLSCSPISGHRSVSWYQQTPGQGLQFLFEYFSETQRNKGNFPGRFSGRQFSNSRSEMNVSTLELGDSALYLCASSFTSGSPEQYFGPGTRLTVT.